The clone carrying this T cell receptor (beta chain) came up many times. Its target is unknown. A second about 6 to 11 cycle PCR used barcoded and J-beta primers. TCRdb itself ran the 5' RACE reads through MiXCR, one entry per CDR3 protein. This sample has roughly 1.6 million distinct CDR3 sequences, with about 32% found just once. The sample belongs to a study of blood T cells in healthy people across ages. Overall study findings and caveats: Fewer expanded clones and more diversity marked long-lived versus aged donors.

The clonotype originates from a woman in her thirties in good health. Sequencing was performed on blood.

This CDR3 is CSVCIAASSYEQYF. The CDR3 DNA reads as TGCAGCGTATGCATTGCCGCTAGCTCCTACGAGCAGTACTTC. The chain uses TRBV29-1 and TRBJ2-7, with no clear D. CDR1 SQVTM and CDR2 ANQGSEA come from the germline V gene. CDR3 length equals 14 residues. V dropped 6 bases and J dropped 0 bases, with 15 bases sitting between them.